These T cell receptor beta chains were read from a single sample in a study of blood T cell repertoires in COVID-19. Clones were read by immunoSEQ multiplex PCR, and TCRdb kept only the in-frame ones, dropping some. The data show approximately 140,000 clones, under 85% seen once. Sequencing was done on a sample of peripheral blood. The source of these receptors is a human donor in a cohort sampled during active COVID-19. Each CDR3 is given with its conserved first and last residue. A D gene is named only where the DNA matches it firmly. Part of the rows lack a size; the others show once, few, many or a class for expanded clones.

j_gene: TRBJ2-1
d_gene: TRBD2
abundance: .
v_gene: TRBV7-3
CDR3aa: CASSFGLDYNEQFF
CDR3nt: TGTGCCAGCAGCTTTGGACTAGATTACAATGAGCAGTTCTTC

j_gene: TRBJ1-5
d_gene: .
abundance: once
v_gene: TRBV7-2
CDR3aa: CASSFSPGGNQPQHF
CDR3nt: TGTGCCAGCAGCTTCAGCCCCGGCGGGAATCAGCCCCAGCATTTT

j_gene: TRBJ1-1
d_gene: .
abundance: .
v_gene: TRBV27
CDR3aa: CASSFGRALNTEAFF
CDR3nt: TGTGCCAGCAGTTTTGGGCGTGCCCTCAACACTGAAGCTTTCTTT

j_gene: TRBJ2-7
d_gene: TRBD1
abundance: .
v_gene: TRBV28
CDR3aa: CASRGQGKSYEQYF
CDR3nt: TGTGCCAGCAGGGGACAGGGGAAATCCTACGAGCAGTACTTC

j_gene: TRBJ2-7
d_gene: .
abundance: .
v_gene: TRBV10-3
CDR3aa: CAISEQGRGQYF
CDR3nt: TGTGCCATCAGTGAACAGGGTAGGGGGCAGTACTTC

j_gene: TRBJ2-3
d_gene: .
abundance: .
v_gene: TRBV9
CDR3aa: CASSVGTDTQYF
CDR3nt: TGTGCCAGCAGCGTCGGCACAGATACGCAGTATTTT

j_gene: TRBJ2-1
d_gene: .
abundance: .
v_gene: TRBV7-3
CDR3aa: CASSLVADYLNEQFF
CDR3nt: TGTGCCAGCAGCTTAGTAGCGGATTACCTCAATGAGCAGTTCTTC

j_gene: TRBJ2-5
d_gene: .
abundance: .
v_gene: TRBV6-1
CDR3aa: CASSESTGGRETQYF
CDR3nt: TGTGCCAGCAGTGAAAGTACAGGTGGACGTGAGACCCAGTACTTC

j_gene: TRBJ2-3
d_gene: .
abundance: few
v_gene: TRBV18
CDR3aa: CASSPRGETQYF
CDR3nt: TGTGCCAGCTCACCCAGGGGGGAGACGCAGTATTTT

j_gene: TRBJ2-5
d_gene: .
abundance: .
v_gene: TRBV4-3
CDR3aa: CASSQAATGKETQYF
CDR3nt: TGCGCCAGCAGCCAAGCGGCAACAGGGAAGGAGACCCAGTACTTC

j_gene: TRBJ2-2
d_gene: .
abundance: .
v_gene: TRBV12-3/TRBV12-4
CDR3aa: CASSSELTGELFF
CDR3nt: TGTGCCAGCAGTTCCGAACTCACCGGGGAGCTGTTTTTT

j_gene: TRBJ1-1
d_gene: .
abundance: few
v_gene: TRBV7-2
CDR3aa: CASSPLGTLNTEAFF
CDR3nt: TGTGCCAGCAGCCCCCTGGGGACATTGAACACTGAAGCTTTCTTT

j_gene: TRBJ2-2
d_gene: TRBD1
abundance: .
v_gene: TRBV19
CDR3aa: CASSIGQGAATGELFF
CDR3nt: TGTGCCAGTAGTATAGGGCAGGGGGCAGCCACCGGGGAGCTGTTTTTT

j_gene: TRBJ1-5
d_gene: TRBD1
abundance: few
v_gene: TRBV7-2
CDR3aa: CASNHGQGNQPQHF
CDR3nt: TGTGCCAGCAACCACGGACAGGGCAATCAGCCCCAGCATTTT

j_gene: TRBJ2-3
d_gene: TRBD2
abundance: .
v_gene: TRBV5-1
CDR3aa: CASTWLAGRDTQYF
CDR3nt: TGCGCCAGCACGTGGCTAGCGGGGCGGGATACGCAGTATTTT

j_gene: TRBJ2-3
d_gene: .
abundance: .
v_gene: TRBV7-3
CDR3aa: CASSLSPSASTDTQYF
CDR3nt: TGTGCCAGCAGCTTAAGCCCTAGCGCTAGCACAGATACGCAGTATTTT

j_gene: TRBJ2-1
d_gene: TRBD1
abundance: .
v_gene: TRBV6-6
CDR3aa: CASRRLTGPHPVF
CDR3nt: TGTGCCAGCAGGAGATTGACAGGGCCCCACCCGGTCTTC

j_gene: TRBJ2-5
d_gene: TRBD2
abundance: .
v_gene: TRBV7-9
CDR3aa: CASSPMPGTSVKTQYF
CDR3nt: TGTGCCAGCAGCCCGATGCCGGGGACTAGCGTAAAGACCCAGTACTTC

j_gene: TRBJ2-5
d_gene: .
abundance: .
v_gene: TRBV9
CDR3aa: CASSVGQVWGEETQYF
CDR3nt: TGTGCCAGCAGCGTAGGCCAGGTGTGGGGGGAAGAGACCCAGTACTTC

j_gene: TRBJ2-1
d_gene: .
abundance: .
v_gene: TRBV11-3
CDR3aa: CASSLTGSHEQFF
CDR3nt: TGTGCCAGCAGCTTGACCGGGTCTCATGAGCAGTTCTTC

j_gene: TRBJ2-1
d_gene: TRBD2
abundance: few
v_gene: TRBV29-1
CDR3aa: CSVRGTSGSPEKNNEQFF
CDR3nt: TGCAGCGTTCGAGGGACTAGCGGGAGTCCTGAAAAGAACAATGAGCAGTTCTTC

j_gene: TRBJ1-5
d_gene: .
abundance: .
v_gene: TRBV28
CDR3aa: CASSERRRPQHF
CDR3nt: TGTGCCAGCAGTGAGAGGAGGAGGCCCCAGCATTTT

j_gene: TRBJ2-1
d_gene: TRBD2
abundance: .
v_gene: TRBV5-4
CDR3aa: CASSLLGGSGAINEQFF
CDR3nt: TGTGCCAGCAGCTTACTAGGCGGGAGCGGGGCAATCAATGAGCAGTTCTTC

j_gene: TRBJ2-5
d_gene: TRBD2
abundance: .
v_gene: TRBV18
CDR3aa: CASSPLGTSGVKETQYF
CDR3nt: TGTGCCAGCTCACCACTAGGGACTAGCGGGGTGAAAGAGACCCAGTACTTC

j_gene: TRBJ2-7
d_gene: .
abundance: once
v_gene: TRBV3-1/TRBV3-2
CDR3aa: CASSLNYEQYF
CDR3nt: TGTGCCAGCAGTCTTAATTACGAGCAGTACTTC

j_gene: TRBJ2-7
d_gene: .
abundance: .
v_gene: TRBV28
CDR3aa: CASTVTGTPVTYEQYF
CDR3nt: TGTGCCAGCACTGTCACCGGGACACCGGTAACCTACGAGCAGTACTTC

j_gene: TRBJ2-1
d_gene: .
abundance: .
v_gene: TRBV3-1/TRBV3-2
CDR3aa: CASSQLYNEQFF
CDR3nt: TGTGCCAGCAGCCAACTTTACAATGAGCAGTTCTTC

j_gene: TRBJ2-5
d_gene: TRBD2
abundance: .
v_gene: TRBV7-7
CDR3aa: CASSLGLAEETQYF
CDR3nt: TGTGCTAGCAGCCTGGGACTAGCGGAAGAGACCCAGTACTTC

j_gene: TRBJ1-3
d_gene: .
abundance: .
v_gene: TRBV6-2/TRBV6-3
CDR3aa: CASSSGTYATIYF
CDR3nt: TGTGCCAGCAGCTCCGGGACATACGCCACCATATATTTT

j_gene: TRBJ2-3
d_gene: .
abundance: once
v_gene: TRBV6-1
CDR3aa: CASSDTLSGTDTQYF
CDR3nt: TGTGCCAGCAGTGACACCCTCAGTGGCACAGATACGCAGTATTTT